Below are 31 T cell receptor beta chains sequenced from a single sample in a study of T cell repertoires in cytomegalovirus infection (dated by TCRdb to about 2019). This sample was sequenced with an Illumina HiSeq 1500. Clones were called with MiXCR by TCRdb after fastp trimmed the public reads at Q25, and only in-frame beta chains were retained. A single entry per CDR3 protein holds the most common genes and DNA from its merged rows. The sample contains about 180,000 distinct CDR3 sequences, 15% to 20% of them found a single time. The ten largest clones add up to under 30% of the sample. The source material was CD8+ T cells from PBMCs. The source of these receptors is a human donor in good health (CMV status not recorded). Some clones in this sample may be carry-over from other donors' samples.

V gene TRBV7-9 combines with J gene TRBJ1-1; D possibly corresponds to TRBD1 (5 bases). The length of the CDR3 is 13 residues. Germline V CDR1 and CDR2: SEHNR, FQNEAQ (reference sequence). V lost 5 bases to trimming and J lost 4 bases, with 11 bases between them. CDR3 nucleotides: TGTGCCAGCAGCGCCCCCGGGGGCACTGAAGCTTTCTTT. Translating it yields CASSAPGGTEAFF.

V gene TRBV12-5 combines with J gene TRBJ1-5; no reliable D call. This CDR3 contains 14 residues. V gave up 1 base and J gave up 4 bases, with 8 bases separating them. Germline-derived CDR1 and CDR2 are LGHNT and FRNRAP. This CDR3 is CASGLGTANQPQHF. In DNA form, the CDR3 reads TGTGCTAGTGGTTTGGGAACAGCGAATCAGCCCCAGCATTTT.

The CDR3 is CASSLRLTDPAKHQPQHF. CDR3 sequence (DNA): TGTGCCAGTAGCTTACGTCTGACAGACCCGGCGAAGCATCAGCCCCAGCATTTT. V gene TRBV19 combines with J gene TRBJ1-5, with D tentatively TRBD1 (5 bases). Trimming stripped 6 bases from V and 5 bases from J, with 26 bases between. The CDR3 sequence is 18 residues long. Germline V gives CDR1 LNHDA, CDR2 SQIVND (reference sequence).

The chain joins TRBV4-1 to TRBJ1-1, with no clear D. Looked up from germline, CDR1 is MGHRA and CDR2 is YSYEKL. Trimming pared 4 bases from V and 1 base from J, leaving 13 bases between. This CDR3 region has 15 residues. CDR3 residues: CASSPFGTENTEAFF. The CDR3 DNA reads as TGCGCCAGCAGCCCCTTCGGTACAGAGAACACTGAAGCTTTCTTT.

This chain links TRBV20-1 with TRBJ2-3; TRBD1 matches 10 bases. Germline values: CDR1 DFQATT, CDR2 SNEGSKA (reference sequence). V lost 5 bases, J lost 4 bases, and 12 bases stayed unmatched. CDR3 length equals 16 residues. The CDR3 DNA reads as TGCAGTGCTCTTGACCGGGACAGGGGAGTCGCAGATACGCAGTATTTT. It codes for CSALDRDRGVADTQYF.

The V gene is TRBV11-3, the J gene TRBJ2-3; a possible D gene is TRBD2 (7 bases). Germline CDR1 is SGHNT and CDR2 is YENEEA. Trimming took 5 bases from V and 2 from J, leaving 17 bases between them. The CDR3 is made up of 16 amino acids. For the CDR3, the DNA is TGTGCCAGCAGCAACGGGGGGCCTATGCTCACAGATACGCAGTATTTT. Protein sequence: CASSNGGPMLTDTQYF.

This clonotype turned up a few times. The chain is built from TRBV5-1 and TRBJ2-1; the D is unclear. The germline V and J ends were trimmed by 0 bases and 4 bases, with 2 bases remaining between them. The CDR3 length is 12 residues. CDR1 SGHRS and CDR2 YFSETQ come from the germline V gene. The DNA of the CDR3 is TGCGCCAGCAGCTTGGTTTACAATGAGCAGTTCTTC. Amino acids: CASSLVYNEQFF.

The rearrangement links TRBV6-2 or TRBV6-3 to TRBJ1-1; the D is unclear. Trimming removed 2 bases at V and 7 bases at J, with 8 bases between. The germline CDR1 and CDR2 sequences are MNHEY and SVGEGT. The CDR3 is 12 amino acids. Here the CDR3 reads CASSYPTREAFF. DNA of the CDR3: TGTGCCAGCAGTTACCCGACCCGTGAAGCTTTCTTT.

In this sample, this clonotype turned up many times. The rearrangement links TRBV7-2 to TRBJ2-3; 10 bases fit TRBD2. Germline V gives CDR1 SGHTA, CDR2 FQGNSA. V shed 5 bases and J 4 bases; nucleotides not matched to a gene: 6. This CDR3 has 15 residues. The CDR3 reads CASSLGGLAPDTQYF. The CDR3 DNA is TGTGCCAGCAGCCTAGGGGGACTAGCGCCAGATACGCAGTATTTT.

The table lists this clonotype with a few counts. The CDR3 protein is CASSLVGGTNEKLFF. CDR3 nucleotides: TGTGCCAGCAGCTTAGTAGGAGGGACTAATGAAAAACTGTTTTTT. This chain uses TRBV7-2 with TRBJ1-4; D unresolved. V lost 1 base, J lost 2 bases, and 8 bases lay in between. Germline CDR1 SGHTA, CDR2 FQGNSA. CDR3 length: 15 residues.

This clonotype turned up a few times. This chain joins TRBV7-9 and TRBJ2-2; perhaps D is TRBD1 or TRBD2 (5 bases each). CDR1 is SEHNR and CDR2 is FQNEAQ in the germline V gene (reference sequence). The CDR3 totals 16 residues. With 2 bases removed from V and 1 base from J, the gap between germline ends came to 11 bases. The CDR3 loop is CASSLPGTVNTGELFF. DNA of the CDR3: TGTGCCAGCAGCTTACCCGGGACGGTGAACACCGGGGAGCTGTTTTTT.

Of note for this clonotype: An end of the junction differs from the germline gene, which may be a read error. The chain carries TRBV7-9 and TRBJ2-4, with a tentative D call TRBD1 (6 bases). Germline V gene data show CDR1 as SEHNR and CDR2 as FQNEAQ (reference sequence). The length of the CDR3 is 14 residues. CDR3 residues: CASSSSGAKNSQYF. CDR3 bases: TGTGCCAGCAGCTCATCAGGGGCCAAAAACAGTCAGTACTTC. The whole variable domain, filled in from reference TRBV7-9 and TRBJ2-4, reads DTGVSQNPRHKITKRGQNVTFRCDPISEHNRLYWYRQTLGQGPEFLTYFQNEAQLEKSRLLSDRFSAERPKGSFSTLEIQRTEQGDSAMYLCASSSSGAKNSQYFGAGTRLSVL.

This clonotype turned up a few times. This sequence joins TRBV12-3 or TRBV12-4 and TRBJ2-1; the D is unclear. V gave up 6 bases and J gave up 3 bases, with 9 bases separating them. This CDR3 contains 13 residues. CDR3 amino acids: CASSRPGYNEQFF. The CDR3 region has the DNA TGTGCCAGCAGCCGACCGGGCTACAATGAGCAGTTCTTC.

This clonotype appeared many times. J is TRBJ1-6 and V is TRBV7-2, with a possible D match to TRBD1 (5 bases). Germline assignment: CDR1 SGHTA and CDR2 FQGNSA. V was cut by 5 bases and J by 0 bases, with 14 bases left in between. This CDR3 comprises 17 residues. The CDR3, as DNA: TGTGCCAGCAGCCCCTATGAGGGGAGCTCCTATAATTCACCCCTCCACTTT. It codes for CASSPYEGSSYNSPLHF.

The gene calls are TRBV28 and TRBJ2-7; tentatively, D is TRBD1 or TRBD2 (6 bases each). Germline V lookup: CDR1 MDHEN, CDR2 SYDVKM. Trimming shortened V by 5 bases and J by 7 bases, and 18 bases separated the two germline ends. The CDR3 is 14 residues long. The CDR3 spells CASSPPRGVREQYF. The CDR3 region has the DNA TGTGCCAGCAGTCCTCCGAGGGGGGTGAGGGAGCAGTACTTC.

The chain uses TRBV27 and TRBJ2-5, with TRBD1 identical over 7 bases. This CDR3 is built from 16 residues. Unmatched junction bases numbered 13, after V lost 5 bases and J lost 4 bases. Germline values: CDR1 MNHEY, CDR2 SMNVEV (reference sequence). The CDR3 DNA follows: TGTGCCAGCAGTCCTTCCGGGACAGACCCAGGAGAGACCCAGTACTTC. Its protein product is CASSPSGTDPGETQYF.

This clonotype has just a few counts. The chain is built from TRBV9 and TRBJ2-7; unclear D gene. The V end was cut by 0 bases, the J end by 5 bases, with 12 bases between. This CDR3 comprises 14 residues. CDR1 and CDR2 from the germline V gene are SGDLS and YYNGEE. The CDR3 DNA reads as TGTGCCAGCAGCGTAGAGGGAACTTCCCACGAGCAGTACTTC. Translated, it gives CASSVEGTSHEQYF.

The chain joins TRBV5-6 to TRBJ2-1, with a possible D match to TRBD2 (7 bases). Germline lookup yields CDR1 SGHDT and CDR2 YYEEEE. The CDR3 loop spans 17 amino acids. Trimming shortened V by 6 bases and J by 4 bases, and 23 bases separated the two germline ends. The CDR3 DNA reads as TGTGCCAGCACTATAAAAAGGGGGGGGCCGGGTTACAATGAGCAGTTCTTC. Its protein is CASTIKRGGPGYNEQFF.

This clonotype was seen a handful of times. V usage is TRBV7-2 and J usage is TRBJ1-5, with TRBD1 as a possible D gene (6 bases). The CDR3 has 15 amino acids. The germline V and J ends were trimmed by 4 bases and 0 bases, with 10 bases remaining between them. CDR1 is SGHTA, CDR2 FQGNSA, per germline. CDR3 DNA sequence: TGTGCCAGCAGCTCTGGACAGTATAGCAATCAGCCCCAGCATTTT. Translated, it gives CASSSGQYSNQPQHF.

Only a few counts were recorded for this clonotype. The rearrangement links TRBV12-3 or TRBV12-4 to TRBJ1-1; no firm D call. The CDR3 covers 14 residues. Trimming took 7 bases from V and 1 from J, leaving 13 bases between them. CDR3 sequence: CASTLGTGNTEAFF. CDR3 nucleotide sequence: TGTGCCAGCACTCTAGGCACGGGGAACACTGAAGCTTTCTTT.

This clonotype was detected ten times or more. V gene TRBV12-3 or TRBV12-4 combines with J gene TRBJ1-1, with 7 bases aligning to TRBD1. The CDR3 is made up of 14 amino acids. J was trimmed by 0 bases and V by 5 bases; bases with no gene match: 3. The CDR3 DNA follows: TGTGCCAGCAGTGAGGGGACAGTGAACACTGAAGCTTTCTTT. Protein product: CASSEGTVNTEAFF.

V gene TRBV7-2 combines with J gene TRBJ2-5; 7 positions agree with TRBD1. CDR1 and CDR2 (germline): SGHTA, FQGNSA. After removal of 1 base from V and 2 bases from J, the junction contained 4 bases not matched to a gene. The CDR3 consists of 15 residues. The CDR3, as DNA: TGTGCCAGCAGCTTAGTGGCCAGGGGGCAAGAGACCCAGTACTTC. This gives the protein CASSLVARGQETQYF.

This clonotype was seen ten or more times. V is TRBV28 and J is TRBJ2-7, with D tentatively TRBD1 (6 bases). This CDR3 is 19 amino acids long. Germline-derived CDR1 and CDR2 are MDHEN and SYDVKM. The V end was cut by 4 bases, the J end by 3 bases, with 28 bases between. The DNA for the CDR3 is TGTGCCAGCAGTTCCCAATTAATCCACCAAGGGGGTTTCCTCTACGAGCAGTACTTC. It is translated as CASSSQLIHQGGFLYEQYF. The full variable domain, rest sourced from reference TRBV28 and TRBJ2-7, is DVKVTQSSRYLVKRTGEKVFLECVQDMDHENMFWYRQDPGLGLRLIYFSYDVKMKEKGDIPEGYSVSREKKERFSLILESASTNQTSMYLCASSSQLIHQGGFLYEQYFGPGTRLTVT.

This clonotype was counted a few times. J is TRBJ2-1 and V is TRBV7-6; no reliable D call. Per the germline V gene, CDR1 is SGHVS and CDR2 is FNYEAQ. The length of the CDR3 is 16 residues. The ends were cut back, 1 base at V and 7 bases at J, with 17 bases in the middle. CDR3 residues: CASSLVGSLPDNEQFF. CDR3 nucleotide sequence: TGTGCCAGCAGCTTAGTCGGCAGCCTCCCGGATAATGAGCAGTTCTTC.

The V call is TRBV5-1, the J call TRBJ2-5; no definite D call. Trimming cost V 1 base and J 8 bases, with 18 bases left between them. CDR1 is SGHRS and CDR2 is YFSETQ in the germline V gene. This CDR3 is built from 15 residues. CDR3 sequence reads: CASSLITNPRETQYF. CDR3 sequence (DNA): TGCGCCAGCAGCTTGATCACGAACCCTAGGGAAACCCAGTACTTC.

This clonotype came up a few times. The chain recombines TRBV12-3 or TRBV12-4 with TRBJ1-1; D is perhaps TRBD1 (6 bases). V lost 7 bases and J lost 1, with 16 bases in between. This CDR3 comprises 15 residues. Here the CDR3 reads CASTVQGMWNTEAFF. The DNA for the CDR3 is TGTGCCAGCACTGTACAGGGAATGTGGAACACTGAAGCTTTCTTT.

V is TRBV20-1 and J is TRBJ1-3; D is uncertain. This CDR3 is 17 amino acids long. The V gene lost 0 bases and the J gene lost 0 bases, with 15 bases spanning the gap. Per germline, CDR1 DFQATT and CDR2 SNEGSKA (reference sequence). CDR3 bases: TGCAGTGCTAGAGATTTAGAGGCTTCGTCCTCTGGAAACACCATATATTTT. This encodes CSARDLEASSSGNTIYF.

This clonotype was observed a handful of times. CDR3 nucleotides: TGTGCCAGCAATCCCGGAAGGTACGAGCAGTACTTC. Amino acids: CASNPGRYEQYF. The rearrangement joins TRBV5-8 to TRBJ2-7, with D uncertain. Trimming cost V 6 bases and J 4 bases, with 11 bases left between them. CDR3 length equals 12 residues. Germline CDR1 SGHTS, CDR2 YDEGEE.

V and J are TRBV7-9 and TRBJ2-3, with 8 bases identical to TRBD2. This CDR3 region has 16 residues. Germline CDR1 SEHNR, CDR2 FQNEAQ (reference sequence). Trimming took 5 bases from V and 3 from J; bases not matched to a gene: 10. CDR3 in amino acids: CASSGGPSGPTDTQYF. Written as DNA, the CDR3 is TGTGCCAGCAGCGGAGGACCTAGCGGGCCAACAGATACGCAGTATTTT.

The chain combines TRBV27 with TRBJ2-7; 13 positions agree with TRBD2. This CDR3 has 16 amino acids. V was pared by 7 bases and J by 3 bases, with 9 bases of the junction left unmatched. Germline-derived CDR1 and CDR2 are MNHEY and SMNVEV (reference sequence). CDR3 nucleotide sequence: TGTGCCAGCAAAACCGGGACTAGCGGGGAGATCTACGAGCAGTACTTC. Its translation is CASKTGTSGEIYEQYF.

The chain links TRBV4-3 to TRBJ2-7, with D possibly matching TRBD1 (5 bases). The V gene lost 2 bases and the J gene lost 3 bases, with 14 bases spanning the gap. This CDR3 is built from 15 residues. CDR1 and CDR2 (germline): LGHNA, YSLEER. The CDR3 DNA sequence: TGCGCCAGCAGCCAAACCCAAGACAGTTTCTACGAGCAGTACTTC. This encodes CASSQTQDSFYEQYF.